This is a list of T cell receptor beta chains from one sample in a study of blood T cell repertoires in COVID-19. Assay used: immunoSEQ multiplex PCR; TCRdb lists only in-frame clones, some missing. The repertoire holds about 160,000 clones, approximately 88% seen once, with around 3% in the top ten. Sequencing used peripheral blood. All receptors derive from a man between 60 and 75 years old with acute or convalescent COVID-19. CDR3s include the opening cysteine and the closing phenylalanine or tryptophan. D genes are given only for firm matches. Clone size is given for some rows only: seen once, a few or many times, or a class if the clone is expanded.

abundance,d_gene,j_gene,v_gene,CDR3nt,CDR3aa
.,.,TRBJ2-7,TRBV6-5,TGTGCCAGCAGTTCCCTTTACGAGCAGTACTTC,CASSSLYEQYF
.,TRBD2,TRBJ2-4,TRBV4-1,TGCGCCAGCAGCCAAGGCCTTGGGACTAGCGGGGTGATAAGACTAGCCAAAAACATTCAGTACTTC,CASSQGLGTSGVIRLAKNIQYF
.,.,TRBJ2-5,TRBV19,TGTGCCAGTAGTATCGGTTCGCCCCCCGCGGAGTACTTC,CASSIGSPPAEYF
.,.,TRBJ1-1,TRBV18,TGTGCCAGCTCACTCGGCGGGAACACTGAAGCTTTCTTT,CASSLGGNTEAFF
.,TRBD1,TRBJ2-1,TRBV7-3,TGTGCCAGCAGCTTAACAGCCGGACAGGGGAATGAGCAGTTCTTC,CASSLTAGQGNEQFF
.,.,TRBJ1-5,TRBV7-6,TGTGCCAGCAGCTTAGGGGCAGGGTATAGCAATCAGCCCCAGCATTTT,CASSLGAGYSNQPQHF
.,TRBD2,TRBJ2-2,TRBV6-5,TGTGCCAGCAGTTACCGGGAGGCCGGGGAGCTGTTTTTT,CASSYREAGELFF
.,.,TRBJ2-7,TRBV24-1,TGTGCCACCAGTGATTTAGCAGGTCAGCAGTACTTC,CATSDLAGQQYF
.,.,TRBJ1-2,TRBV7-9,TGTGCCAGCAGCGAACAGGGACAAACCAACTATGGCTACACCTTC,CASSEQGQTNYGYTF
.,.,TRBJ2-4,TRBV3-1/TRBV3-2,TGTGCCAGCAGCCTCCTCTTGGCCAAAAACATTCAGTACTTC,CASSLLLAKNIQYF
.,.,TRBJ2-2,TRBV9,TGTGCCAGCAGCGTAGGTCCGAGCACCGGGGAGCTGTTTTTT,CASSVGPSTGELFF
.,.,TRBJ1-2,TRBV19,TGTGCCAGTAGGGAACAGGGAGCAAACTATGGCTACACCTTC,CASREQGANYGYTF
.,.,TRBJ2-1,TRBV11-2,TGTGCCAGCAGCTTAGAGGGGGGGCCCTACAATGAGCAGTTCTTC,CASSLEGGPYNEQFF
.,.,TRBJ1-2,TRBV5-4,TGTGCCAGCAGTCCCACAGCCCAACCTTATGGCTACACCTTC,CASSPTAQPYGYTF
once,.,TRBJ2-7,TRBV11-2,TGTGCCAGCAGCTTAGGGACTTCCAGATCGGTCGAGCAGTACTTC,CASSLGTSRSVEQYF
.,.,TRBJ2-2,TRBV5-1,TGCGCCAGCAGCTTGAGGCAGGGTCCGGCCGGGGAGCTGTTTTTT,CASSLRQGPAGELFF
.,.,TRBJ2-7,TRBV5-4,TGTGCCAGCAGCGGCCAGACAGAGTACGAGCAGTACTTC,CASSGQTEYEQYF
once,.,TRBJ2-6,TRBV15,TGTGCCACCCGGATGGGCACAATTCTTGACTCTGGGGCCAACGTCCTGACTTTC,CATRMGTILDSGANVLTF
once,.,TRBJ1-5,TRBV19,TGTGCCAGTAGTCAAGGGGCTGGTCAGCCCCAGCATTTT,CASSQGAGQPQHF
.,TRBD2,TRBJ2-3,TRBV11-2,TGTGCCAGCAGCTCGCATAGCGGGGGGGCCGCAGATACGCAGTATTTT,CASSSHSGGAADTQYF
.,.,TRBJ2-2,TRBV6-5,TGTGCCAGCAAAAGGGGCCCCGTGGGGCTGTTTTTT,CASKRGPVGLFF
.,.,TRBJ2-5,TRBV30,TGTGCCTGGAGTGTAGGGGCAGGGATTCTCCAAGAGACCCAGTACTTC,CAWSVGAGILQETQYF
.,.,TRBJ1-2,TRBV4-2,TGTGCCAGCAGCCAAGAACCCGAGGGGGTCGCTCACTATGGCTACACCTTC,CASSQEPEGVAHYGYTF
.,TRBD1,TRBJ1-4,TRBV7-9,TGTGCCAGCAGCACGCCCCTACAGGGGTTGGGTGAAAAACTGTTTTTT,CASSTPLQGLGEKLFF
.,.,TRBJ2-2,TRBV7-9,TGTGCCAGCAGCCAGAACCCCTACACCGGGGAGCTGTTTTTT,CASSQNPYTGELFF
once,TRBD1,TRBJ2-2,TRBV11-2,TGTGCCAGCAGATCGCGGACAGGGGGAAACACCGGGGAGCTGTTTTTT,CASRSRTGGNTGELFF